This TCR beta chain was recovered during a study of T cell responses to AZD1222 COVID-19 vaccine. Study findings and constraints: In a largely white British group with more females than males, clonal diversity was possibly underestimated. The CD4 TCRs associated with vaccination extended across spike and predominated at 160-218 and 743-854.

Note on this clone: What it binds is not known.

CDR3 length: 16 amino acids. Trimming removed 0 bases at V and 1 base at J, with 11 bases between. CDR1 is LGHNA, CDR2 YSLEER, per germline. Some clones are missing from TCRdb's copy, which holds only in-frame ones; the method was immunoSEQ multiplex PCR. The sample includes some 110,000 clones, roughly 89% seen only once; the top ten take 7.1%. This specimen consisted of peripheral blood, obtained 28 days after the second AZD1222 dose. This receptor was taken from an adult who received the AZD1222 COVID-19 vaccine. The rearrangement joins TRBV4-3 to TRBJ2-3; maybe TRBD2 (6 bases). The CDR3 region has the DNA TGCGCCAGCAGCCAAGACAGGATAGCGGGCACAGATACGCAGTATTTT. Amino acid sequence: CASSQDRIAGTDTQYF.